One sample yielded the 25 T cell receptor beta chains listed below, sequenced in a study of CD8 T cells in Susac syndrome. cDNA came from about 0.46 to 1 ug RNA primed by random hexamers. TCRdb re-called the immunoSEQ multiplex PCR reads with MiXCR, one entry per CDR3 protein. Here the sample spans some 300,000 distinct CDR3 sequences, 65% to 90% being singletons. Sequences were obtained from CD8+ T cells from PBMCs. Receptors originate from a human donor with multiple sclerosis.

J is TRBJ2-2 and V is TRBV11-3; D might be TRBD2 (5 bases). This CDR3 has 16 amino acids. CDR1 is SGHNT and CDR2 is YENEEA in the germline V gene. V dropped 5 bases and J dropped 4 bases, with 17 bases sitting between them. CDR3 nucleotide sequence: TGTGCCAGCAGCCGGGGAGACCGGCCGAGCACCGGGGAGCTGTTTTTT. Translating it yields CASSRGDRPSTGELFF.

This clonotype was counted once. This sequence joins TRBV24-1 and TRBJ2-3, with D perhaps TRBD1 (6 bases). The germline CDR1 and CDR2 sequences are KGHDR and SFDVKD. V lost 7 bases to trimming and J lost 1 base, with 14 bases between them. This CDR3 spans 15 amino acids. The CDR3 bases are TGTGCCACCAGCACCGACAGGCTTCGCACAGATACGCAGTATTTT. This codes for CATSTDRLRTDTQYF.

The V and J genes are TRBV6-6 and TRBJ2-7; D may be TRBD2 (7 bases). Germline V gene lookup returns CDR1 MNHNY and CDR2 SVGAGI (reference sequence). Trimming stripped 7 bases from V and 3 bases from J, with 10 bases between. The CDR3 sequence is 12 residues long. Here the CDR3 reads CASKGGHYEQYF. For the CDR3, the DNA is TGTGCCAGCAAGGGGGGGCACTACGAGCAGTACTTC.

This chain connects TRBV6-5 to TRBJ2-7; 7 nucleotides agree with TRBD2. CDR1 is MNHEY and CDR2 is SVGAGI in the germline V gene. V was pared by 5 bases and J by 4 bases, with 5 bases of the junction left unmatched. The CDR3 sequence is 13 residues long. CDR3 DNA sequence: TGTGCCAGCAGTAGAGCGGGACCGTACGAGCAGTACTTC. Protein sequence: CASSRAGPYEQYF.

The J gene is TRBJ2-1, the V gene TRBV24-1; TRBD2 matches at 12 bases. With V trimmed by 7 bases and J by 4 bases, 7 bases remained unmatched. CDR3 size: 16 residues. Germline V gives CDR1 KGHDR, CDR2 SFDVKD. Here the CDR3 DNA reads TGTGCCACCAGCCCAGGACTAGCGGGATATTACAATGAGCAGTTCTTC. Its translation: CATSPGLAGYYNEQFF.

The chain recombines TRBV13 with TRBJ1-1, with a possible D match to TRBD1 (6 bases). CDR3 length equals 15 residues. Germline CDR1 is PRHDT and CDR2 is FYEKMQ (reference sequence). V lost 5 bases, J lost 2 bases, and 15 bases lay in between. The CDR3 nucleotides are TGTGCCAGCAGCCCTCCCCAGGGGTTTAACACTGAAGCTTTCTTT. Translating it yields CASSPPQGFNTEAFF.

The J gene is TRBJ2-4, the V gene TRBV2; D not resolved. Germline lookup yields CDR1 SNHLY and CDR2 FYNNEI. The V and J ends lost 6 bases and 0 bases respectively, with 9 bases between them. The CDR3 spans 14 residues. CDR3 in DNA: TGTGCCAGCAGAGCGTCCGTAGCCAAAAACATTCAGTACTTC. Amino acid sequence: CASRASVAKNIQYF.

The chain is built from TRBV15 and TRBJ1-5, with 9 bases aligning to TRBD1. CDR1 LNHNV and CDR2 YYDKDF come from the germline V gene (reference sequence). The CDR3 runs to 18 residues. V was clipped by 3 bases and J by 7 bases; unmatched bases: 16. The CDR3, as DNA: TGTGCCACCAGCAGCGATTACAGGGGGCGGCAGATCTTCCAGCCCCAGCATTTT. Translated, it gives CATSSDYRGRQIFQPQHF.

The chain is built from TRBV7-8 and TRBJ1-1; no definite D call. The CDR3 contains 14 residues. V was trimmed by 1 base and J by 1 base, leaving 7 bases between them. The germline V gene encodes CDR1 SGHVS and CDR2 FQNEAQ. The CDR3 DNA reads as TGTGCCAGCAGCTTAGTTTCCAGGAACACTGAAGCTTTCTTT. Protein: CASSLVSRNTEAFF.

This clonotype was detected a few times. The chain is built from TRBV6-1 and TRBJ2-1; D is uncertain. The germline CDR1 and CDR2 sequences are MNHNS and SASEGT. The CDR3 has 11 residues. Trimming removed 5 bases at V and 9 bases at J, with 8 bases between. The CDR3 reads CASSFYGEQFF. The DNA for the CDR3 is TGTGCCAGCAGTTTTTACGGTGAGCAGTTCTTC.

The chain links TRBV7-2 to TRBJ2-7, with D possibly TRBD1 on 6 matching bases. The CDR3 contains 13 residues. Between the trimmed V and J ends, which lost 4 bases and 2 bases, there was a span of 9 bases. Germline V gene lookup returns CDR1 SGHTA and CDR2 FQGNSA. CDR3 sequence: CASSWTETYEQYF. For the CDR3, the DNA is TGTGCCAGCAGCTGGACAGAGACCTACGAGCAGTACTTC.

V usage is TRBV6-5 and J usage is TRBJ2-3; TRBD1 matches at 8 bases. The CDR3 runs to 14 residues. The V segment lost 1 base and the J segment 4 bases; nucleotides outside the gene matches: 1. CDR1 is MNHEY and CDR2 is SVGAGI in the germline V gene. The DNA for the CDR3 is TGTGCCAGCAGTTACTTGACAGGGGCAGATACGCAGTATTTT. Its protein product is CASSYLTGADTQYF.

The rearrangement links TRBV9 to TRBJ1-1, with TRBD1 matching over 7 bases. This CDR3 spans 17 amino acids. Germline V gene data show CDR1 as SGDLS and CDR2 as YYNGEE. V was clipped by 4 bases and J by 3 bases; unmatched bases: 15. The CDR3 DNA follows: TGTGCCAGCAGCCACAACAGGGGTACGGGAGGGGACACTGAAGCTTTCTTT. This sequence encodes CASSHNRGTGGDTEAFF.

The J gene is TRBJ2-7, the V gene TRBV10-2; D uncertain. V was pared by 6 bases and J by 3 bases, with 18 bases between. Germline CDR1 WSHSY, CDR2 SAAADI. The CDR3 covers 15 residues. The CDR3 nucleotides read TGCGCCAGCAGCCTTCCCATCGGCCCACTCTACGAGCAGTACTTC. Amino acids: CASSLPIGPLYEQYF.

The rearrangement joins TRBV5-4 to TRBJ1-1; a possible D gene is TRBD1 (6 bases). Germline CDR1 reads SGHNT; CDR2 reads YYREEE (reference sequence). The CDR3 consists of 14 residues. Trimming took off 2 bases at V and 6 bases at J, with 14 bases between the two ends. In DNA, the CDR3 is TGTGCCAGCAGCTTTGGTTCAGGGGCGCCTGAAGCTTTCTTT. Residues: CASSFGSGAPEAFF.

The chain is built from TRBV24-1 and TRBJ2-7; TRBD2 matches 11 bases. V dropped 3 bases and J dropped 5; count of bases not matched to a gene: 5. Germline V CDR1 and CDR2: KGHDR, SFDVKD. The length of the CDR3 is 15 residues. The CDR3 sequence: CATSDTSGSLDEQYF. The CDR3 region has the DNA TGTGCCACCAGTGATACTAGCGGGAGTCTCGACGAGCAGTACTTC.

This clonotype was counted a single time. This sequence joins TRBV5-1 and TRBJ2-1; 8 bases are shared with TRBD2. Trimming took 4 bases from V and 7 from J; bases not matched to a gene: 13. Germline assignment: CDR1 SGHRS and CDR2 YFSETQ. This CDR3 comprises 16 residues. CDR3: CASSLFVGRVGNEQFF. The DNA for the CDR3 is TGCGCCAGCAGCCTCTTTGTCGGGAGGGTGGGGAATGAGCAGTTCTTC.

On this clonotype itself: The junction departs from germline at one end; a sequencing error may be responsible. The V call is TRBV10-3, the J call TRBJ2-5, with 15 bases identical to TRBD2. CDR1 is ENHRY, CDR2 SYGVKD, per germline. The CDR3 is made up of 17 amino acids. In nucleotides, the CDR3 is TGTGCCATCAGTGACTGGACTAGCGGGAGGGCCCAAAAGACCCAGTACTTC. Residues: CAISDWTSGRAQKTQYF.

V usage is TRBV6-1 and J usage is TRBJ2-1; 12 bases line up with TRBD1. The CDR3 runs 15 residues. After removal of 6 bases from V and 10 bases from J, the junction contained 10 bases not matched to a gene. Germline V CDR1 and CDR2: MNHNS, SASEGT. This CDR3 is CASSRKRDRGQEQFF. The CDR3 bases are TGTGCCAGCAGCAGAAAACGGGACAGGGGGCAAGAGCAGTTCTTC.

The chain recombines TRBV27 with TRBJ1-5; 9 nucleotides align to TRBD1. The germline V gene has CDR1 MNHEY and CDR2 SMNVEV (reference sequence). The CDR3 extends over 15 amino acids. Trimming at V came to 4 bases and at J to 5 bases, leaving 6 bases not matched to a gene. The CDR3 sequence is CASSWGTGPYQPQHF. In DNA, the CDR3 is TGTGCCAGCAGTTGGGGGACAGGGCCTTATCAGCCCCAGCATTTT.

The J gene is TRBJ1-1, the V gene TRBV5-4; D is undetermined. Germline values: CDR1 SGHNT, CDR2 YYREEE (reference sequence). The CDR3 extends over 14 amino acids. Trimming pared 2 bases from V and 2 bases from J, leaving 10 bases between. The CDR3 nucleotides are TGTGCCAGCAGCTTCCGTGAAGTCAACACTGAAGCTTTCTTT. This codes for CASSFREVNTEAFF.

The CDR3 protein is CASSQSQRPGGYEQYF. DNA of the CDR3: TGCGCCAGCAGCCAAAGTCAACGACCCGGGGGGTACGAGCAGTACTTC. This chain uses TRBV4-3 with TRBJ2-7; 7 bases match TRBD2. Germline assignment: CDR1 LGHNA and CDR2 YSLEER. The CDR3 covers 16 residues. Trimming took 2 bases from V and 4 from J; bases not matched to a gene: 11.

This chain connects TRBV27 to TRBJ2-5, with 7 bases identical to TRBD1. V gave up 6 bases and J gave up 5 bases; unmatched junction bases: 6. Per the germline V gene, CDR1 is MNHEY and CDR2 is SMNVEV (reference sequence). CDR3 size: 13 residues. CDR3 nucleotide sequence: TGTGCCAGCAGGACAGGGATTTGGGAGACCCAGTACTTC. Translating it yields CASRTGIWETQYF.

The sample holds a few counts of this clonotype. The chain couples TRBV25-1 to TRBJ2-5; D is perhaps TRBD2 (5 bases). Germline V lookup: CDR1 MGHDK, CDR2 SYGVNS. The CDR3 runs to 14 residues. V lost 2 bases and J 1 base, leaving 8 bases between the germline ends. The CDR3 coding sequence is TGTGCCAGCAGTGAACGCGGGTTCCAAGAGACCCAGTACTTC. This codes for CASSERGFQETQYF.

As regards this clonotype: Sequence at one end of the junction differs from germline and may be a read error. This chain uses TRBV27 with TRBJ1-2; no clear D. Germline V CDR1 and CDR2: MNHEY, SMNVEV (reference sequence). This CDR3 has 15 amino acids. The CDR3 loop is CVSSLAVPLLYGYTF. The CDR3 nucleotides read TGTGTCAGCAGTTTGGCAGTCCCCTTACTCTATGGCTACACCTTC.